This record covers a single TCR beta chain. The antigen is not known. Generated by immunoSEQ multiplex PCR, the TCRdb table keeps only in-frame clones and is missing some. The sample yields about 130,000 clones, 90% seen once. The V and J ends lost 1 base and 2 bases respectively, with 8 bases between them. Germline CDR1 and CDR2: LNHNV and YYDKDF (reference sequence). CDR3 length: 14 residues. The sample is drawn from a study of OX40 agonist ivuxolimab in advanced cancers. Overall study: Patients were treated with ivuxolimab, an agonistic anti-OX40 (CD134) antibody. Three patients, one with hepatocellular carcinoma and two with cutaneous melanoma, achieved partial responses. Notes on the study in general: Undetermined was the antigen specificity of the expanded peripheral T cells.

The sequence was obtained from an adult with an advanced solid tumor such as melanoma, head and neck, liver or kidney cancer. Sequences were derived from CD4+ or CD8+ T cells sorted from blood, sampled in a trial of the OX40 agonist ivuxolimab. The chain recombines TRBV15 with TRBJ1-2; perhaps TRBD1 as D (6 bases). In DNA, the CDR3 is TGTGCCACCAGCAGAGGGGGGGGCAACTATGGCTACACCTTC. The encoded protein is CATSRGGGNYGYTF.